Sequencing of this TCR beta chain was carried out in a study of identical twins. Broader study findings: Not following the same donors, the study drew its conclusions from cross-sectional statistical analysis. Invariant T cells like MAIT and iNKT could partly confound the zero-insertion analyses.

Template switching (which added a universal primer site) was used, and cDNA carried unique molecular identifiers. MiXCR, applied by TCRdb to the 5' RACE reads, yields one record per CDR3 protein. The sample lists about 520,000 distinct CDR3 sequences, about 20% seen once, with roughly 0.9% in the top ten. With respect to this clonotype: Its target is not known.

In addition, the sample was reused for a study of T cells expressing NK-cell markers. Per that study: Just one sequenced donor of eight was HCMV-seronegative, while seven were seropositive.

This clonotype was sampled from a woman aged 18-29 years in good health. Source material: CD4+ T cells sorted from blood.

CDR3 residues: CASSSAGVRHGYTF. The CDR3, as DNA: TGTGCCAGCAGCTCCGCAGGGGTGCGCCATGGCTACACCTTC. This chain uses TRBV11-2 with TRBJ1-2; D is possibly TRBD1 (6 bases). CDR1 is SGHAT, CDR2 FQNNGV, per germline. The CDR3 runs to 14 residues. Trimming removed 4 bases from V and 6 bases from J, with 15 bases in between.